This T cell receptor (beta chain) was recovered during a study of blood T cell repertoires in COVID-19. Across the whole study: Samples representing acute and convalescent COVID-19 were sourced from the United States, Italy and Spain. T cells, B-cell-depleted T cells, or PBMCs provided the cDNA or gDNA that served as material.

Study processing details: Counts of nucleated cells, estimated from reference gene primer amplification, were obtained. Clones were read by immunoSEQ multiplex PCR, and TCRdb kept only the in-frame ones, dropping some. Clone size and the V and J calls come from that table; the DNA yielded D and trimming. The sample carries approximately 360,000 clones, more than 70% recorded once. Trimming stripped 10 bases from V and 1 base from J, with 26 bases between. The germline V gene encodes CDR1 MDHEN and CDR2 SYDVKM. CDR3 length: 17 residues. The chain links TRBV28 to TRBJ2-7, with D possibly matching TRBD2 (5 bases). Sequenced input: peripheral blood. The TCR comes from a man in his forties or fifties with acute or convalescent COVID-19. CDR3 coding DNA: TGTGCCACCGATTCTGCCACCTCGAGGGCAGATTCCTACGAGCAGTACTTC. This encodes CATDSATSRADSYEQYF.